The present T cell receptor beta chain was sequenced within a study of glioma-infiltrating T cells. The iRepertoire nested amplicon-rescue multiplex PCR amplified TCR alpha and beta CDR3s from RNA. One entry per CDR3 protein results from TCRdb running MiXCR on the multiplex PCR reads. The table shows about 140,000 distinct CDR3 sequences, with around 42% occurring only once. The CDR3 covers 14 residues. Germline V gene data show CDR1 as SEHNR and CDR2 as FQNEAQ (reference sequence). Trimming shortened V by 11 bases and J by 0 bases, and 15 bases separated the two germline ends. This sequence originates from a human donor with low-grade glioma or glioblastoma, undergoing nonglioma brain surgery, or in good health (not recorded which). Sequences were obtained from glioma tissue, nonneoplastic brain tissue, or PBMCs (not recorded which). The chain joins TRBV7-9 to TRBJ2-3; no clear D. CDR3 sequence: CAGQRDASTDTQYF. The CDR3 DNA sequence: TGTGCCGGCCAGCGAGATGCTAGCACAGATACGCAGTATTTT. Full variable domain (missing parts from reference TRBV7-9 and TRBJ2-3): DTGVSQNPRHKITKRGQNVTFRCDPISEHNRLYWYRQTLGQGPEFLTYFQNEAQLEKSRLLSDRFSAERPKGSFSTLEIQRTEQGDSAMYLCAGQRDASTDTQYFGPGTRLTVL.